The clone carrying this TCR beta chain was found a few times. This entry belongs to a study of T cell repertoires in cytomegalovirus infection. Each CDR3 protein gets one entry after TCRdb re-called the reads with MiXCR. The table has about 100,000 distinct CDR3 sequences, less than 25% seen once. This CDR3 comprises 17 residues. Trimming stripped 4 bases from V and 0 bases from J, with 17 bases between. The sequenced sample was CD8+ T cells from PBMCs. The source of this sequence is a human donor in good health (CMV status not recorded). Some clones in this sample may be carry-over from other donors' samples. This chain uses TRBV12-3 or TRBV12-4 with TRBJ2-3, with TRBD2 as a possible D gene (6 bases). CDR3 protein: CASSSERAGPSTDTQYF. CDR3 sequence (DNA): TGTGCCAGCAGTTCCGAGAGGGCGGGGCCTAGCACAGATACGCAGTATTTT.